Listed below are T cell receptor beta chains from one sample, sequenced in a study of CD8+ T cells in alopecia areata. The method was immunoSEQ multiplex PCR; TCRdb's version includes in-frame clones alone and lacks a portion of them. Of over 150,000 clones listed, around three fifths are singletons. The material sequenced was CD8+ T cells sorted from blood. The source of these receptors is a human donor in good health. CDR3s leave out the opening cysteine and the closing phenylalanine or tryptophan.

j_gene: TRBJ2-1
len: 11
v_gene: TRBV7-9
CDR3aa: ASSPPGGTEQF

j_gene: TRBJ1-2
len: 15
v_gene: TRBV28
CDR3aa: ASRAPGQGNWEAGYT

j_gene: TRBJ2-7
len: 10
v_gene: TRBV6-5
CDR3aa: ASSESNYEQY

j_gene: TRBJ2-7
len: 12
v_gene: TRBV19
CDR3aa: ASSSGTGIYEQY

j_gene: TRBJ2-7
len: 11
v_gene: TRBV6-1
CDR3aa: ASSGPGLHEQY

j_gene: TRBJ1-2
len: 11
v_gene: TRBV25-1
CDR3aa: ASSEYKGSGYT

j_gene: TRBJ1-1
len: 11
v_gene: TRBV6-5
CDR3aa: ASSYDGVTEAF

j_gene: TRBJ1-5
len: 13
v_gene: TRBV27
CDR3aa: ASSANGGGNQPQH

j_gene: TRBJ2-1
len: 12
v_gene: TRBV25-1
CDR3aa: ASSELGQYNEQF

j_gene: TRBJ2-7
len: 10
v_gene: TRBV29-1
CDR3aa: SVLGGGGEQY

j_gene: TRBJ2-3
len: 11
v_gene: TRBV5-4
CDR3aa: ASSWGGKDTQY

j_gene: TRBJ2-1
len: 13
v_gene: TRBV7-2
CDR3aa: ASSYLAGPGNEQF

j_gene: TRBJ2-7
len: 13
v_gene: TRBV11-1
CDR3aa: ASSFASGTAGEQY

j_gene: TRBJ2-7
len: 11
v_gene: TRBV13
CDR3aa: ASSSDRVHEQY

j_gene: TRBJ1-1
len: 13
v_gene: TRBV7-9
CDR3aa: ASSYSGTANTEAF

j_gene: TRBJ2-1
len: 10
v_gene: TRBV25-1
CDR3aa: ASGQSYNEQF

j_gene: TRBJ2-7
len: 11
v_gene: TRBV7-9
CDR3aa: ASSLQSAGEQY

j_gene: TRBJ2-5
len: 11
v_gene: TRBV25-1
CDR3aa: ASSDGGQETQY

j_gene: TRBJ1-3
len: 12
v_gene: TRBV25-1
CDR3aa: ASSGGQSGNTIY

j_gene: TRBJ1-2
len: 12
v_gene: TRBV7-9
CDR3aa: ASSLGATPYGYT

j_gene: TRBJ1-2
len: 9
v_gene: TRBV23-1
CDR3aa: ARHSIYGYT

j_gene: TRBJ1-2
len: 13
v_gene: TRBV7-9
CDR3aa: ASSPPSGVNYGYT

j_gene: TRBJ2-1
len: 14
v_gene: TRBV7-2
CDR3aa: ASSLAAGGPNNEQF

j_gene: TRBJ2-7
len: 11
v_gene: TRBV29-1
CDR3aa: SVEVGGFYEQY

j_gene: TRBJ1-2
len: 10
v_gene: TRBV30
CDR3aa: AWSPGNYGYT

j_gene: TRBJ2-1
len: 13
v_gene: TRBV7-9
CDR3aa: ASSPYGQGVNEQF

j_gene: TRBJ2-1
len: 10
v_gene: TRBV9
CDR3aa: ASSVGLDKQF

j_gene: TRBJ2-3
len: 11
v_gene: TRBV5-1
CDR3aa: TSSGGSTDTQY

j_gene: TRBJ2-2
len: 13
v_gene: TRBV10-3
CDR3aa: AISESGASSGELF

j_gene: TRBJ2-7
len: 12
v_gene: TRBV6-5
CDR3aa: ASSKTGTAFEQY

j_gene: TRBJ2-1
len: 12
v_gene: TRBV30
CDR3aa: AWERTPTYNEQF

j_gene: TRBJ1-1
len: 11
v_gene: TRBV29-1
CDR3aa: SGRGIMNTEAF

j_gene: TRBJ2-5
len: 14
v_gene: TRBV6-1
CDR3aa: ASSEYYKQLQETQY

j_gene: TRBJ2-4
len: 9
v_gene: TRBV7-3
CDR3aa: ASSFGNIQY

j_gene: TRBJ2-7
len: 9
v_gene: TRBV30
CDR3aa: AWTGGNEQY

j_gene: TRBJ2-1
len: 11
v_gene: TRBV7-8
CDR3aa: ASSLGTANEQF

j_gene: TRBJ1-2
len: 12
v_gene: TRBV27
CDR3aa: ASSLAGTNYGYT

j_gene: TRBJ1-1
len: 12
v_gene: TRBV9
CDR3aa: ASSRGAGNTEAF

j_gene: TRBJ2-7
len: 8
v_gene: TRBV29-1
CDR3aa: SVVAGEQY

j_gene: TRBJ2-3
len: 14
v_gene: TRBV2
CDR3aa: ASSEALAGATDTQY

j_gene: TRBJ2-5
len: 10
v_gene: TRBV11-2
CDR3aa: ASSSREETQY

j_gene: TRBJ2-5
len: 8
v_gene: TRBV28
CDR3aa: ASRRETQY

j_gene: TRBJ2-1
len: 11
v_gene: TRBV30
CDR3aa: AWDRGQSNEQF

j_gene: TRBJ2-1
len: 12
v_gene: TRBV29-1
CDR3aa: SVDGAEGGNEQF

j_gene: TRBJ2-1
len: 13
v_gene: TRBV7-9
CDR3aa: ASSSLRASHNEQF

j_gene: TRBJ2-6
len: 16
v_gene: TRBV19
CDR3aa: ASSSRTGGDSGANVLT

j_gene: TRBJ1-4
len: 12
v_gene: TRBV4-1
CDR3aa: ASSPRQVVEKLF

j_gene: TRBJ1-4
len: 15
v_gene: TRBV7-9
CDR3aa: ASSPGGQGPTNEKLF

j_gene: TRBJ1-5
len: 12
v_gene: TRBV15
CDR3aa: ATSAVDSNQPQH

j_gene: TRBJ2-5
len: 16
v_gene: TRBV29-1
CDR3aa: SVEVSNQWTGWMETQY